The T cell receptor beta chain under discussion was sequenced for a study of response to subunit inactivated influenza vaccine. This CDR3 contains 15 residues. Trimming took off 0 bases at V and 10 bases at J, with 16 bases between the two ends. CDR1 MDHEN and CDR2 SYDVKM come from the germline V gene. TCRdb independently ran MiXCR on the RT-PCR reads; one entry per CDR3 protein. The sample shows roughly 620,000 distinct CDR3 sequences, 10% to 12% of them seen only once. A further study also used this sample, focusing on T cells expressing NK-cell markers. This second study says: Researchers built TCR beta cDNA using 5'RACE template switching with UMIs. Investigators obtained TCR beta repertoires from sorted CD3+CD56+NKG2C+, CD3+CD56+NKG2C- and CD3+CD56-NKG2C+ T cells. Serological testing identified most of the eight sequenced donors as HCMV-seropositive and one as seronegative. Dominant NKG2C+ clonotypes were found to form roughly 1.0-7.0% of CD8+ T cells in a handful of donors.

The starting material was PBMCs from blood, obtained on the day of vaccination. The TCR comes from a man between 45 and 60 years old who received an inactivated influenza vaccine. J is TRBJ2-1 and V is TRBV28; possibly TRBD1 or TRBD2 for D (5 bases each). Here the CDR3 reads CASSLWKGTPGEQFF. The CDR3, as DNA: TGTGCCAGCAGTTTATGGAAGGGGACCCCTGGGGAGCAGTTCTTC.